The clone carrying this T cell receptor beta chain was seen a handful of times. Its antigen is undetermined. This table comes from immunoSEQ multiplex PCR, and its TCRdb copy is limited to in-frame clones, with some not included. The sample includes around 18,000 clones, about three quarters seen only once; the top ten take roughly 2.6%. The sample comes from a study of PD-1 blockade in classical Hodgkin lymphoma. Study findings and constraints: Diversity similar to that of newly diagnosed patients was seen at baseline in complete responders. Relative to healthy donors, newly diagnosed patients reportedly had lower baseline TCR diversity, which was reported as lower still in relapsed/refractory patients. Exclusion was the outcome for patients who began nivolumab under 1 year after ASCT.

Time point indicated: cycle 4 day 1 (C4D1), after five to seven weeks of nivolumab. Brentuximab vedotin exposure varied, and every patient relapsed after autologous stem cell transplantation. Magnetic negative selection served to purify CD4+ T cells out of PBMCs that had been thawed. The receptor was derived from a human donor with classical Hodgkin lymphoma. The specimen was CD4+ T cells from blood, collected before the fourth cycle of nivolumab.

The CDR3 nucleotides are TGCAGCGTTGCCCCCCCACCGGGGGCTAGGGCTTTCTTT. This translates into CSVAPPPGARAFF. The chain carries TRBV29-1 and TRBJ1-1, with D maybe TRBD1 (6 bases). Germline CDR1 and CDR2: SQVTM and ANQGSEA. V gave up 4 bases and J gave up 11 bases, with 20 bases separating them. The CDR3 covers 13 residues.